This TCR beta chain emerged from a study of CD8 T cells in Susac syndrome. Overall study results and limits: An acknowledgment was made by the study that its TCR sequencing and HLA analysis involved relatively few individuals.

After extraction with the RNeasy kit, roughly 0.5 to 1 ug of the RNA was reverse transcribed using random hexamers. Amplification of the TCR beta CDR3 was carried out by immunoSEQ multiplex PCR, which spanned a total of 54 Vbeta and 13 Jbeta segments. MiXCR was run by TCRdb on the immunoSEQ multiplex PCR reads, yielding one entry per CDR3 protein. Found here are about 150,000 distinct CDR3 sequences, over 95% of them singletons; the top ten hold under 0.15%. The germline gives CDR1 MNHEY, CDR2 SMNVEV (reference sequence). The CDR3 length is 13 residues. V was pared by 3 bases and J by 0 bases, with 3 bases between. As regards this clonotype: Its matching antigen is unknown.

This TCR was recovered from a human donor with multiple sclerosis. The J gene is TRBJ1-5, the V gene TRBV27; D is uncertain. What was sequenced was CD8+ T cells from PBMCs. The CDR3 DNA follows: TGTGCCAGCAGTTTCCATAGCAATCAGCCCCAGCATTTT. This gives the protein CASSFHSNQPQHF.